These T cell receptor beta chains were read from a single sample in a study of T cell clonotyping in hematopoietic cell transplantation. Only in-frame clones appear in the TCRdb table, and some are missing; sequencing was by immunoSEQ multiplex PCR. The table shows about 41,000 clones, with 75% to 90% occurring only once. The starting material was peripheral blood mononuclear cells, obtained before stem cell transplant. These receptors came from a man in his fifties or sixties with acute myeloid leukemia. Some clones in this sample may be carry-over from other donors' samples. Both conserved end residues are part of each CDR3. Fields, in order: clone size, D gene, V gene, J gene, CDR3 protein, CDR3 DNA. The D gene is left open where the match is weak. A clone size is listed for some rows: how often the clone was seen (once, few, many), or a class if it is expanded.

clone_size: -; d_call: TRBD1; v_call: TRBV7-9; j_call: TRBJ1-6; cdr3_aa: CAMASGQRNSPLHF; cdr3_nt: TGTGCTATGGCATCGGGACAGAGGAATTCACCCCTCCACTTT
clone_size: -; d_call: TRBD1; v_call: TRBV2; j_call: TRBJ2-5; cdr3_aa: CASQRQGRETQYF; cdr3_nt: TGTGCCAGCCAGAGACAGGGACGGGAGACCCAGTACTTC
clone_size: -; d_call: -; v_call: TRBV13; j_call: TRBJ1-3; cdr3_aa: CASSLGSLSGNTIYF; cdr3_nt: TGTGCCAGCAGCTTAGGAAGCCTCTCTGGAAACACCATATATTTT
clone_size: -; d_call: TRBD1; v_call: TRBV28; j_call: TRBJ1-2; cdr3_aa: CASRGQGFNYGYTF; cdr3_nt: TGTGCCAGCAGGGGACAGGGGTTCAACTATGGCTACACCTTC
clone_size: once; d_call: -; v_call: TRBV5-1; j_call: TRBJ2-5; cdr3_aa: CASSLAQRFQETQYF; cdr3_nt: TGCGCCAGCAGCTTGGCCCAGCGATTCCAAGAGACCCAGTACTTC
clone_size: -; d_call: -; v_call: TRBV2; j_call: TRBJ2-5; cdr3_aa: CASSEEETQYF; cdr3_nt: TGTGCCAGCAGTGAGGAAGAGACCCAGTACTTC
clone_size: -; d_call: -; v_call: TRBV28; j_call: TRBJ1-5; cdr3_aa: CASSKFSALRQPQHF; cdr3_nt: TGTGCCAGCAGTAAGTTCTCGGCCCTACGTCAGCCCCAGCATTTT
clone_size: -; d_call: -; v_call: TRBV14; j_call: TRBJ1-6; cdr3_aa: CASSQDWSSYNSPLHF; cdr3_nt: TGTGCCAGCAGCCAAGACTGGAGCTCCTATAATTCACCCCTCCACTTT
clone_size: -; d_call: -; v_call: TRBV7-8; j_call: TRBJ1-5; cdr3_aa: CASSSRDTHQPQHF; cdr3_nt: TGTGCCAGCAGCTCACGGGACACCCATCAGCCCCAGCATTTT
clone_size: -; d_call: -; v_call: TRBV5-6; j_call: TRBJ2-1; cdr3_aa: CASSLGQGRGEQFF; cdr3_nt: TGTGCCAGCAGCTTGGGACAGGGGAGGGGTGAGCAGTTCTTC
clone_size: once; d_call: -; v_call: TRBV18; j_call: TRBJ1-2; cdr3_aa: CASSPVPDYGYTF; cdr3_nt: TGTGCCAGCTCACCAGTCCCGGACTATGGCTACACCTTC
clone_size: -; d_call: -; v_call: TRBV15; j_call: TRBJ2-7; cdr3_aa: CATSDPGVSNEQYF; cdr3_nt: TGTGCCACCAGCGACCCAGGGGTCTCGAACGAGCAGTACTTC
clone_size: -; d_call: -; v_call: TRBV5-1; j_call: TRBJ1-2; cdr3_aa: CASSTGNYGYTF; cdr3_nt: TGCGCCAGCAGCACAGGGAACTATGGCTACACCTTC
clone_size: -; d_call: TRBD1; v_call: TRBV29-1; j_call: TRBJ2-7; cdr3_aa: CSTTAGTGTHEQYF; cdr3_nt: TGCAGTACAACAGCCGGGACAGGGACCCACGAGCAGTACTTC
clone_size: few; d_call: TRBD1; v_call: TRBV6-5; j_call: TRBJ1-2; cdr3_aa: CASSYGRGLYGYTF; cdr3_nt: TGTGCCAGCAGTTACGGCAGGGGGCTTTATGGCTACACCTTC
clone_size: once; d_call: -; v_call: TRBV6-5; j_call: TRBJ2-7; cdr3_aa: CASVGALPYEQYF; cdr3_nt: TGTGCCAGCGTCGGGGCCCTACCCTACGAGCAGTACTTC
clone_size: -; d_call: TRBD2; v_call: TRBV2; j_call: TRBJ2-3; cdr3_aa: CASSERSGGRADTQYF; cdr3_nt: TGTGCCAGCAGTGAAAGGAGCGGGGGGCGAGCAGATACGCAGTATTTT
clone_size: few; d_call: -; v_call: TRBV7-2; j_call: TRBJ2-5; cdr3_aa: CASRWTASPQETQYF; cdr3_nt: TGTGCCAGCAGGTGGACAGCTAGCCCCCAAGAGACCCAGTACTTC
clone_size: few; d_call: -; v_call: TRBV19; j_call: TRBJ1-6; cdr3_aa: CASSIGGQHGNSPLHF; cdr3_nt: TGTGCCAGTAGTATAGGGGGCCAGCACGGTAATTCACCCCTCCACTTT
clone_size: few; d_call: TRBD1; v_call: TRBV28; j_call: TRBJ2-7; cdr3_aa: CASSLVTGTSYEQYF; cdr3_nt: TGTGCCAGCAGTTTAGTGACAGGGACCTCCTACGAGCAGTACTTC
clone_size: -; d_call: TRBD1; v_call: TRBV2; j_call: TRBJ2-7; cdr3_aa: CASSLNRGNEQYF; cdr3_nt: TGTGCCAGCAGTCTAAACAGGGGGAACGAGCAGTACTTC
clone_size: -; d_call: TRBD2; v_call: TRBV9; j_call: TRBJ2-5; cdr3_aa: CASSEEGAGATGETQYF; cdr3_nt: TGTGCCAGCAGTGAGGAGGGAGCGGGGGCCACGGGAGAGACCCAGTACTTC
clone_size: -; d_call: -; v_call: TRBV5-1; j_call: TRBJ1-1; cdr3_aa: CASSLNGMNTEAFF; cdr3_nt: TGCGCCAGCAGCTTGAACGGAATGAACACTGAAGCTTTCTTT
clone_size: once; d_call: TRBD2; v_call: TRBV30; j_call: TRBJ2-7; cdr3_aa: CAWGRGFNEQYF; cdr3_nt: TGTGCCTGGGGGCGGGGGTTCAACGAGCAGTACTTC
clone_size: -; d_call: -; v_call: TRBV5-1; j_call: TRBJ1-3; cdr3_aa: CASSFGEESTIYF; cdr3_nt: TGCGCCAGCAGCTTCGGGGAGGAGTCCACCATATATTTT
clone_size: once; d_call: TRBD1; v_call: TRBV4-1; j_call: TRBJ2-7; cdr3_aa: CASSLGQGGEQYF; cdr3_nt: TGCGCCAGCAGCTTAGGACAGGGTGGGGAGCAGTACTTC
clone_size: -; d_call: TRBD1; v_call: TRBV7-9; j_call: TRBJ1-2; cdr3_aa: CASSYPGTGNGYTF; cdr3_nt: TGTGCCAGCAGCTACCCCGGGACAGGGAATGGCTACACCTTC
clone_size: -; d_call: -; v_call: TRBV7-9; j_call: TRBJ2-7; cdr3_aa: CASSFGVDIYEQYF; cdr3_nt: TGTGCCAGCAGCTTCGGTGTAGATATCTACGAGCAGTACTTC
clone_size: -; d_call: TRBD2; v_call: TRBV4-2; j_call: TRBJ2-3; cdr3_aa: CASSQERGGAADTQYF; cdr3_nt: TGTGCCAGCAGCCAAGAGCGCGGGGGGGCCGCAGATACGCAGTATTTT
clone_size: -; d_call: TRBD1; v_call: TRBV5-1; j_call: TRBJ1-2; cdr3_aa: CASSKRTGGMGGYTF; cdr3_nt: TGCGCCAGCAGCAAAAGGACAGGGGGAATGGGTGGCTACACCTTC
clone_size: -; d_call: -; v_call: TRBV2; j_call: TRBJ2-2; cdr3_aa: CASIKVRNTGELFF; cdr3_nt: TGTGCCAGCATTAAGGTTCGGAACACCGGGGAGCTGTTTTTT
clone_size: -; d_call: TRBD1; v_call: TRBV27; j_call: TRBJ1-6; cdr3_aa: CASSSRTGNSPLHF; cdr3_nt: TGTGCCAGCAGTTCTCGGACAGGGAATTCACCCCTCCACTTT
clone_size: -; d_call: -; v_call: TRBV6-5; j_call: TRBJ2-1; cdr3_aa: CASRGPGSSYNEQFF; cdr3_nt: TGTGCCAGCAGGGGTCCAGGGAGCTCCTACAATGAGCAGTTCTTC
clone_size: -; d_call: TRBD1; v_call: TRBV29-1; j_call: TRBJ2-7; cdr3_aa: CSVGLGQGLAEQYF; cdr3_nt: TGCAGCGTTGGACTGGGACAGGGGCTTGCCGAGCAGTACTTC
clone_size: -; d_call: TRBD2; v_call: TRBV30; j_call: TRBJ2-3; cdr3_aa: CAWTLSGGAADTQYF; cdr3_nt: TGTGCCTGGACCCTATCGGGGGGGGCGGCAGATACGCAGTATTTT
clone_size: -; d_call: -; v_call: TRBV18; j_call: TRBJ1-4; cdr3_aa: CASSPPDSTGNEKLFF; cdr3_nt: TGTGCCAGCTCACCACCGGATTCAACAGGGAATGAAAAACTGTTTTTT
clone_size: -; d_call: -; v_call: TRBV6-5; j_call: TRBJ1-1; cdr3_aa: CASSPPDGTKSEAFF; cdr3_nt: TGTGCCAGCAGTCCCCCCGACGGGACCAAGTCTGAAGCTTTCTTT
clone_size: -; d_call: TRBD2; v_call: TRBV5-8; j_call: TRBJ2-3; cdr3_aa: CASRGGGVGLAGESTDTQYF; cdr3_nt: TGTGCCAGCAGGGGGGGAGGGGTCGGACTAGCGGGAGAGAGCACAGATACGCAGTATTTT
clone_size: -; d_call: -; v_call: TRBV1; j_call: TRBJ2-1; cdr3_aa: CTSSQELARGQFF; cdr3_nt: TGCACCAGCAGCCAAGAACTAGCCCGTGGGCAGTTCTTC
clone_size: -; d_call: -; v_call: TRBV7-2; j_call: TRBJ1-6; cdr3_aa: CASSLARSTPNSPLHF; cdr3_nt: TGTGCCAGCAGCTTAGCCCGAAGTACCCCCAATTCACCCCTCCACTTT
clone_size: -; d_call: TRBD1; v_call: TRBV2; j_call: TRBJ2-7; cdr3_aa: CASSDDRGAYEQYF; cdr3_nt: TGTGCCAGCAGTGACGACAGGGGAGCCTACGAGCAGTACTTC
clone_size: -; d_call: -; v_call: TRBV7-9; j_call: TRBJ1-1; cdr3_aa: CASSLVDKSAFF; cdr3_nt: TGTGCCAGCAGCTTAGTGGACAAGTCGGCTTTCTTT
clone_size: -; d_call: -; v_call: TRBV6-5; j_call: TRBJ2-5; cdr3_aa: CASSAAPGQETQYF; cdr3_nt: TGTGCCAGCAGTGCCGCCCCGGGCCAAGAGACCCAGTACTTC
clone_size: -; d_call: TRBD1; v_call: TRBV19; j_call: TRBJ1-6; cdr3_aa: CASLGQGRSPLHF; cdr3_nt: TGTGCCAGTTTAGGACAGGGTCGTTCACCCCTCCACTTT
clone_size: -; d_call: TRBD1; v_call: TRBV28; j_call: TRBJ2-7; cdr3_aa: CASSLQGAPYEQYF; cdr3_nt: TGTGCCAGCAGCCTACAGGGGGCTCCCTACGAGCAGTACTTC
clone_size: few; d_call: TRBD1; v_call: TRBV4-1; j_call: TRBJ1-1; cdr3_aa: CASSPGWDSSGAFF; cdr3_nt: TGCGCCAGCAGCCCGGGGTGGGACAGTAGCGGGGCTTTCTTT
clone_size: -; d_call: TRBD2; v_call: TRBV5-1; j_call: TRBJ2-3; cdr3_aa: CASSLSSGGRTDTQYF; cdr3_nt: TGCGCCAGCAGCTTGTCCAGCGGGGGTAGAACAGATACGCAGTATTTT
clone_size: -; d_call: -; v_call: TRBV19; j_call: TRBJ1-5; cdr3_aa: CASSILGRDNQPQHF; cdr3_nt: TGTGCCAGTAGTATCCTCGGCAGGGACAATCAGCCCCAGCATTTT
clone_size: -; d_call: TRBD1; v_call: TRBV19; j_call: TRBJ2-7; cdr3_aa: CASSWGTDSLSYEQYF; cdr3_nt: TGTGCCAGTAGTTGGGGGACAGACAGCCTCTCCTACGAGCAGTACTTC
clone_size: -; d_call: -; v_call: TRBV4-2; j_call: TRBJ2-4; cdr3_aa: CASSQEGGGATNIQYF; cdr3_nt: TGTGCCAGCAGCCAAGAAGGGGGGGGCGCTACAAACATTCAGTACTTC
clone_size: -; d_call: TRBD2; v_call: TRBV19; j_call: TRBJ2-5; cdr3_aa: CASSSRLAGGLETQYF; cdr3_nt: TGTGCCAGTAGTTCCCGACTAGCGGGGGGCCTAGAGACCCAGTACTTC
clone_size: -; d_call: TRBD1; v_call: TRBV28; j_call: TRBJ1-5; cdr3_aa: CASSFFYVGRQGDNQPQHF; cdr3_nt: TGTGCCAGCAGTTTTTTCTACGTTGGACGACAGGGGGACAACCAGCCCCAGCATTTT
clone_size: -; d_call: -; v_call: TRBV28; j_call: TRBJ2-3; cdr3_aa: CASSLLLGTDTQYF; cdr3_nt: TGTGCCAGCAGTTTACTTTTAGGCACAGATACGCAGTATTTT
clone_size: -; d_call: -; v_call: TRBV5-1; j_call: TRBJ2-7; cdr3_aa: CASSLGQAETYEQYF; cdr3_nt: TGCGCCAGCAGCTTGGGACAGGCCGAAACCTACGAGCAGTACTTC
clone_size: once; d_call: -; v_call: TRBV7-7; j_call: TRBJ2-5; cdr3_aa: CASSLGGAGETQYF; cdr3_nt: TGTGCTAGCAGCTTAGGAGGGGCCGGGGAGACCCAGTACTTC
clone_size: -; d_call: TRBD1; v_call: TRBV5-1; j_call: TRBJ2-7; cdr3_aa: CASSLPWTGGSSEQYF; cdr3_nt: TGCGCCAGCAGCTTGCCCTGGACAGGGGGAAGTAGCGAGCAGTACTTC
clone_size: -; d_call: -; v_call: TRBV7-3; j_call: TRBJ1-6; cdr3_aa: CASSLTFGDSGSPLHF; cdr3_nt: TGTGCCAGCAGCTTAACGTTTGGTGACAGTGGCTCACCCCTCCACTTT
clone_size: -; d_call: TRBD1; v_call: TRBV7-2; j_call: TRBJ2-2; cdr3_aa: CASSQRTGDTGELFF; cdr3_nt: TGTGCCAGCAGCCAACGGACAGGCGACACCGGGGAGCTGTTTTTT
clone_size: -; d_call: -; v_call: TRBV7-9; j_call: TRBJ1-1; cdr3_aa: CASSLADSFEAFF; cdr3_nt: TGTGCCAGCAGCTTAGCAGACAGTTTTGAAGCTTTCTTT